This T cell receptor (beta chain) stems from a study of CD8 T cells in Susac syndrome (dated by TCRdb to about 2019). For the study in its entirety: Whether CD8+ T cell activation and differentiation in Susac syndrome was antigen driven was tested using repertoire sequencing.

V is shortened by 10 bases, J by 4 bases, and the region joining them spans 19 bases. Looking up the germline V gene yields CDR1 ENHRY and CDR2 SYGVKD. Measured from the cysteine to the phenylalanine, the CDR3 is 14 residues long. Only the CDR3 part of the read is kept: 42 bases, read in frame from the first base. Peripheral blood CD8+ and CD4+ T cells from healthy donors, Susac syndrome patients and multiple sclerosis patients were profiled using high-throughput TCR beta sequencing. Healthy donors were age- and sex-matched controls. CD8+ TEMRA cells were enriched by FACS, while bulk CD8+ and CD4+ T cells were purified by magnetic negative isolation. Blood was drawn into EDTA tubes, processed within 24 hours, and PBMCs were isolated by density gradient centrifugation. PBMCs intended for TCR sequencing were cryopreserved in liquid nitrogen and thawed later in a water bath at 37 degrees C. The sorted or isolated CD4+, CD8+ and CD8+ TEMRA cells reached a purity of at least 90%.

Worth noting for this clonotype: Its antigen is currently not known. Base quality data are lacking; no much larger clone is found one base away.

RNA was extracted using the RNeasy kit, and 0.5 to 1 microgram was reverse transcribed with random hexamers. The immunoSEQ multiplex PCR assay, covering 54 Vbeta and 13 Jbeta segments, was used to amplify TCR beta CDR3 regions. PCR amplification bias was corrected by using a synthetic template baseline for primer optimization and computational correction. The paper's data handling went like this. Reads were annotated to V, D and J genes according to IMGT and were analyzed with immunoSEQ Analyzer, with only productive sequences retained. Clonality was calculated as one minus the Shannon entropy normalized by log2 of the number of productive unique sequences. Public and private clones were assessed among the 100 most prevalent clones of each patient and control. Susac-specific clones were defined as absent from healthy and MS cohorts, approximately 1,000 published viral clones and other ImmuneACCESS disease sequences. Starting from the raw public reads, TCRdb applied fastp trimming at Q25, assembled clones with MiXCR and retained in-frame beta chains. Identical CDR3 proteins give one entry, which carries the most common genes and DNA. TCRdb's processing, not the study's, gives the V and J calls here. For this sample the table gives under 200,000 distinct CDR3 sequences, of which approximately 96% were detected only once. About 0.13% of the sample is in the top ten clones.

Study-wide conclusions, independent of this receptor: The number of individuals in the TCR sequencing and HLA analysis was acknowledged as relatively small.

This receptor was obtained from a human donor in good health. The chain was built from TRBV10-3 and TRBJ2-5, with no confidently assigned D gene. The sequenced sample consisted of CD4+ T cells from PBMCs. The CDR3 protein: CATPYSTWLETQYF. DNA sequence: TGTGCCACACCCTACAGTACGTGGTTAGAGACCCAGTACTTC.